The 21 T cell receptor beta chains reported below all come from one sample, sequenced in a study of T-cell memory formation after mild COVID-19. TCRdb fed the 5' RACE reads into MiXCR, producing one record per CDR3 protein. The top ten hold roughly an eighth of the sample, which has 540,000 or so distinct CDR3 sequences, around 21% seen once. The sequenced sample was PBMCs or a T cell subset sorted from them (not recorded which). These TCRs come from an adult woman who had mild COVID-19 (a few samples of this study predate the infection). Cell type and time point are not known.

The V gene is TRBV15, the J gene TRBJ2-7; D not certain. V lost 1 base, J lost 3 bases, and 10 bases lay in between. CDR1 is LNHNV, CDR2 YYDKDF, per germline (reference sequence). This CDR3 comprises 14 residues. The CDR3 nucleotides are TGTGCCACCAGCAGAGCTCGTCAACACTACGAGCAGTACTTC. Translating it yields CATSRARQHYEQYF.

The rearrangement joins TRBV7-9 to TRBJ1-4; TRBD1 aligns across 7 bases. V lost 6 bases, J lost 5 bases, and 9 bases stayed unmatched. Germline values: CDR1 SEHNR, CDR2 FQNEAQ (reference sequence). The CDR3 length is 15 residues. The DNA of the CDR3 is TGTGCCAGCAGAACACTGGACAGGCAAAATGAAAAACTGTTTTTT. Its protein is CASRTLDRQNEKLFF.

This clonotype was detected a few times. This chain uses TRBV7-9 with TRBJ2-7; D is undetermined. V gave up 5 bases and J gave up 10 bases, with 24 bases separating them. The germline V gene has CDR1 SEHNR and CDR2 FQNEAQ (reference sequence). This CDR3 has 15 amino acids. DNA of the CDR3: TGTGCCAGCAGCCCCCAGCAGGCCGCGAGCTCCTACCAGTACTTC. This sequence encodes CASSPQQAASSYQYF. Combining the CDR3 with reference TRBV7-9 and TRBJ2-7 gives the whole variable domain DTGVSQNPRHKITKRGQNVTFRCDPISEHNRLYWYRQTLGQGPEFLTYFQNEAQLEKSRLLSDRFSAERPKGSFSTLEIQRTEQGDSAMYLCASSPQQAASSYQYFGPGTRLTVT.

This clonotype was picked up many times. The CDR3 reads CASSGDRSSGNTIYF. CDR3 DNA: TGTGCCAGCAGCGGGGACAGGAGCTCTGGAAACACCATATATTTT. The rearrangement joins TRBV11-2 to TRBJ1-3, with 8 bases aligning to TRBD1. The V gene end was trimmed by 5 bases and the J gene end by 0 bases; junction bases not matched to a gene: 3. This CDR3 has 15 amino acids. Germline CDR1 SGHAT, CDR2 FQNNGV. The full variable domain, rest sourced from reference TRBV11-2 and TRBJ1-3, is EAGVAQSPRYKIIEKRQSVAFWCNPISGHATLYWYQQILGQGPKLLIQFQNNGVVDDSQLPKDRFSAERLKGVDSTLKIQPAKLEDSAVYLCASSGDRSSGNTIYFGEGSWLTVV.

This chain links TRBV4-3 with TRBJ2-1, with 10 bases matching TRBD2. The germline CDR1 and CDR2 sequences are LGHNA and YSLEER. The CDR3 loop spans 16 amino acids. Trimming removed 0 bases from V and 4 bases from J; junction bases left unmatched: 3. CDR3 protein: CASSQELAGYYNEQFF. The DNA for the CDR3 is TGCGCCAGCAGCCAAGAACTAGCGGGGTATTACAATGAGCAGTTCTTC.

This clonotype was counted a few times. V is TRBV6-1 and J is TRBJ1-1, with unresolved D. CDR1 and CDR2 (germline): MNHNS, SASEGT. V was pared by 2 bases and J by 2 bases, with 9 bases between. The CDR3 runs 14 residues. This CDR3 is CASSEILGNTEAFF. As DNA, the CDR3 is TGTGCCAGCAGTGAAATATTAGGAAACACTGAAGCTTTCTTT.

V usage is TRBV11-2 and J usage is TRBJ2-5, with 10 bases lining up with TRBD2. The CDR3 consists of 17 residues. Germline loops: CDR1 SGHAT, CDR2 FQNNGV. After removal of 1 base from V and 1 base from J, the junction contained 6 bases not matched to a gene. CDR3 DNA sequence: TGTGCCAGCAGCTTAGGACGGCCTAGCGGGAGCCAAGAGACCCAGTACTTC. It specifies CASSLGRPSGSQETQYF.

This clonotype has a count of ten or more. The rearrangement links TRBV12-3 or TRBV12-4 to TRBJ2-5, with unresolved D. This CDR3 is 14 amino acids long. The V end lost 3 bases, the J end lost 5 bases, and 13 bases lay between the germline ends. In DNA form, the CDR3 reads TGTGCCAGCAGTTTTAGAAGCCGAAGGGAGACCCAGTACTTC. Its protein is CASSFRSRRETQYF.

The chain employs TRBV7-9 and TRBJ1-4; 8 nucleotides match TRBD1. V lost 5 bases, J lost 2 bases, and 4 bases stayed unmatched. This CDR3 region has 15 residues. From germline, CDR1 is SEHNR and CDR2 FQNEAQ (reference sequence). CDR3 bases: TGTGCCAGCAGCCCAGGGGGCTCCACTAATGAAAAACTGTTTTTT. Protein product: CASSPGGSTNEKLFF.

Ten or more counts support this clonotype. The chain is built from TRBV4-1 and TRBJ1-2; 11 nucleotides match TRBD1. Germline V gene lookup returns CDR1 MGHRA and CDR2 YSYEKL. J gave up 6 bases and V 4 bases, and 10 bases lay outside the gene matches. This CDR3 is built from 16 residues. In DNA form, the CDR3 reads TGCGCCAGCAGCCGAGTCTTGGGACAGGGGGTTGATGGCTACACCTTC. Translation: CASSRVLGQGVDGYTF.

J is TRBJ1-2 and V is TRBV2; D may be TRBD1 (6 bases). V dropped 7 bases and J dropped 1 base, with 13 bases sitting between them. The germline CDR1 and CDR2 sequences are SNHLY and FYNNEI. The CDR3 contains 14 residues. CDR3 nucleotide sequence: TGTGCCAGCAAGACCAACAGGGATAACTATGGCTACACCTTC. Encoded protein: CASKTNRDNYGYTF.

This clonotype was detected only a few times. V is TRBV24-1 and J is TRBJ2-3; no firm D call. From germline, CDR1 is KGHDR and CDR2 SFDVKD. This CDR3 is 13 amino acids long. Trimming left V 3 bases short and J 6 bases short, with 9 bases between. The CDR3 DNA sequence: TGTGCCACCAGTGATAATACCTGGGATACGCAGTATTTT. Amino acids: CATSDNTWDTQYF.

This clonotype was seen ten or more times. The rearrangement uses TRBV5-1 and TRBJ2-6, with 8 positions matching TRBD1. The length of the CDR3 is 19 residues. Looked up from germline, CDR1 is SGHRS and CDR2 is YFSETQ. The ends lost 0 bases at V and 1 base at J; junction bases unmatched: 9. Here the CDR3 reads CASSLGTGGSLSGANVLTF. CDR3 bases: TGCGCCAGCAGCTTGGGAACAGGGGGTTCCTTATCTGGGGCCAACGTCCTGACTTTC.

This chain joins TRBV7-9 and TRBJ2-7; no definite D call. Trimming left V 3 bases short and J 7 bases short, with 7 bases between. The CDR3 contains 11 residues. CDR1 and CDR2 (germline): SEHNR, FQNEAQ (reference sequence). CDR3 bases: TGTGCCAGCAGCTTTCTCGCAGAGCAGTACTTC. It encodes CASSFLAEQYF.

Only a few counts were recorded for this clonotype. The rearrangement joins TRBV29-1 to TRBJ1-1; D may be TRBD1 (5 bases). The germline gives CDR1 SQVTM, CDR2 ANQGSEA. V was pared by 7 bases and J by 9 bases, with 18 bases between. This CDR3 contains 12 residues. CDR3 loop: CSEEGPGRQAFF. In DNA, the CDR3 is TGCAGCGAAGAAGGGCCAGGGCGACAAGCTTTCTTT.

The rearrangement uses TRBV12-3 or TRBV12-4 and TRBJ2-7, with D maybe TRBD1 (5 bases). There are 14 residues in the CDR3. Between the trimmed V and J ends, which lost 6 bases and 3 bases, there was a span of 15 bases. The CDR3 sequence is CASSLEQENYEQYF. The CDR3 DNA sequence: TGTGCCAGCAGCCTGGAACAGGAGAACTACGAGCAGTACTTC.

V and J are TRBV20-1 and TRBJ2-7, with 11 bases lining up with TRBD2. This CDR3 has 14 residues. The trim removed 1 base at V and 6 bases at J, leaving 5 bases unmatched. The germline CDR1 and CDR2 sequences are DFQATT and SNEGSKA (reference sequence). The CDR3, as DNA: TGCAGTGCTAGAGCGGCTAGCGGGGGGAGCGAGCAGTACTTC. The encoded protein is CSARAASGGSEQYF.

A few counts support this clonotype. The rearrangement links TRBV29-1 to TRBJ2-7; 9 bases map to TRBD1. The junction had 4 bases not matched to a gene; V was cut back by 4 bases and J by 0 bases. The CDR3 has 14 amino acids. Germline V CDR1 and CDR2: SQVTM, ANQGSEA. CDR3: CSVGRDRVSYEQYF. CDR3 in DNA: TGCAGCGTTGGCCGGGACAGGGTCTCCTACGAGCAGTACTTC.

This clonotype was counted between two and nine times. The rearrangement uses TRBV5-1 and TRBJ2-3; 13 bases are a match to TRBD2. CDR3 length: 14 residues. Trimming took 7 bases from V and 4 from J; bases not matched to a gene: 3. The germline gives CDR1 SGHRS, CDR2 YFSETQ. The CDR3 DNA reads TGCGCCAGCCAAGGACTAGCGGGGGCAGATACGCAGTATTTT. Protein sequence: CASQGLAGADTQYF.

The chain recombines TRBV24-1 with TRBJ2-1; 7 nucleotides line up with TRBD1. The germline V gene encodes CDR1 KGHDR and CDR2 SFDVKD. There are 16 residues in the CDR3. The V segment lost 6 bases and the J segment 9 bases; nucleotides outside the gene matches: 16. The CDR3: CATSSTGDRIEGEQFF. In nucleotides, the CDR3 is TGTGCCACCAGTAGTACAGGGGATAGGATCGAGGGTGAGCAGTTCTTC.

This rearrangement joins TRBV7-2 to TRBJ2-1; D is perhaps TRBD1 (5 bases). Trimming took 1 base from V and 3 from J, leaving 16 bases between them. CDR1 and CDR2 (germline): SGHTA, FQGNSA. The CDR3 contains 17 residues. CDR3 region: CASSLESGRVSYNEQFF. In nucleotides, the CDR3 is TGTGCCAGCAGCTTAGAAAGTGGCAGGGTTAGCTACAATGAGCAGTTCTTC.